This TCR beta chain appears in the sequencing data of a study of beta chain features in type 1 diabetes. Germline loops: CDR1 SGHRS, CDR2 YFSETQ. The length of the CDR3 is 17 residues. V shed 2 bases and J 1 base; nucleotides not matched to a gene: 10. Note on this clone: Its cognate antigen is unknown.

Findings and limits, study-wide: The question of HLA type influencing TCRB rearrangement was one that remained unresolved here.

On average, the one heparinised blood draw given by each donor was roughly 100 mL. A CD45RO/CCR7/CD25/CD127/CD95/CD27 panel sorted naive, central memory, regulatory and stem cell-like memory CD4+ cells. Expressed TCRB transcripts were sequenced because the entire RNA isolate underwent reverse transcription. Mean read depth for stem cell-like memory T cell samples was about 950,000 reads. Produced via immunoSEQ multiplex PCR; TCRdb's table is partial and in-frame only. The sample holds approximately 120,000 clones, almost 40% seen once. The specimen was stem cell memory CD4+ T cells from blood. The TCR sequence derives from a woman between 18 and 29 years old in good health. V usage is TRBV5-1 and J usage is TRBJ1-1; 8 nucleotides line up with TRBD1. CDR3 in amino acids: CASSFVPGQVANTEAFF. The CDR3 coding sequence is TGCGCCAGCAGCTTCGTCCCGGGACAGGTAGCGAACACTGAAGCTTTCTTT.